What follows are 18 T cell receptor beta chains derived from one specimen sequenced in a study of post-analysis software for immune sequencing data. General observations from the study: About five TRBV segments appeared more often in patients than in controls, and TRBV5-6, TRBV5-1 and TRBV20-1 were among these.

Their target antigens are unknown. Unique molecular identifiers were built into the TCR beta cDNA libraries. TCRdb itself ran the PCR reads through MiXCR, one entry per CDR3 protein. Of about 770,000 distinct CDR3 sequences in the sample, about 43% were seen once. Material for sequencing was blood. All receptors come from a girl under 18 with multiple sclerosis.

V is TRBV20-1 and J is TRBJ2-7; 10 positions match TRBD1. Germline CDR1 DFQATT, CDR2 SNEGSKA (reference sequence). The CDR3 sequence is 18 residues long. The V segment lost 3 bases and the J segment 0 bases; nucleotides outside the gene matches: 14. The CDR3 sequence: CSASDRQGALGSSYEQYF. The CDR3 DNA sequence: TGCAGTGCTAGTGACCGACAGGGGGCACTCGGAAGCTCCTACGAGCAGTACTTC.

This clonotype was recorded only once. CDR3 bases: TGTGCCAGCAGTTTGGGGACAGGGGCCAACAATGAGCAGTTCTTC. This sequence encodes CASSLGTGANNEQFF. V gene TRBV12-3 or TRBV12-4 combines with J gene TRBJ2-1, with TRBD1 matching over 10 bases. The CDR3 extends over 15 amino acids. Unmatched junction bases numbered 4, after V lost 3 bases and J lost 5 bases.

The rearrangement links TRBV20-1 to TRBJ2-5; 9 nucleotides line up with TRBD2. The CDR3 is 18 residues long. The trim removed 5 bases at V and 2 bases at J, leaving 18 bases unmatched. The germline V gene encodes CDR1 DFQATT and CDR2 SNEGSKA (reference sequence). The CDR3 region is CSAQLVYLAGKEQETQYF. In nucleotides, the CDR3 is TGCAGTGCTCAACTAGTTTACCTAGCGGGAAAGGAACAAGAGACCCAGTACTTC.

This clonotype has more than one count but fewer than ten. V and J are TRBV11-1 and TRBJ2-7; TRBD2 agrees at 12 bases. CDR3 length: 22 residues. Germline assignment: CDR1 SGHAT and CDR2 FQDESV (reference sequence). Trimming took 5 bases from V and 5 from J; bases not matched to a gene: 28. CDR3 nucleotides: TGTGCCAGCAGCCCGAGGACTAGCGGGAATAAACATCCTCCACGCTCCAGCCACGAGCAGTACTTC. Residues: CASSPRTSGNKHPPRSSHEQYF.

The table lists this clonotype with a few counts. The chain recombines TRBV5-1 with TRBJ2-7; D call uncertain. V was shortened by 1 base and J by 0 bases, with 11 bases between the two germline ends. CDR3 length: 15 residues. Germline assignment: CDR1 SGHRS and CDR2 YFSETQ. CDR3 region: CASSLYRGNSYEQYF. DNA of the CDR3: TGCGCCAGCAGCTTGTATCGTGGCAACTCCTACGAGCAGTACTTC.

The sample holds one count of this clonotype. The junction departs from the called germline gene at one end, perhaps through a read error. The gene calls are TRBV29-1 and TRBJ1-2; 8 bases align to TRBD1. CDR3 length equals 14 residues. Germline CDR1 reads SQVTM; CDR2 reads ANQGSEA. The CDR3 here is CSAEQGDRDYGYTF. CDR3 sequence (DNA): TGCAGCGCTGAACAGGGGGATAGGGACTATGGCTACACCTTC. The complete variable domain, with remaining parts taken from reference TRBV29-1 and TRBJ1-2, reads SAVISQKPSRDICQRGTSLTIQCQVDSQVTMMFWYRQQPGQSLTLIATANQGSEATYESGFVIDKFPISRPNLTFSTLTVSNMSPEDSSIYLCSAEQGDRDYGYTFGSGTRLTVV.

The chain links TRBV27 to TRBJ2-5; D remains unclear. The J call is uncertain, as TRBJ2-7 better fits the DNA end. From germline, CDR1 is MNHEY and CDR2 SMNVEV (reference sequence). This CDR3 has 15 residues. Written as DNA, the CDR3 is TGTGCCAGCAAGTACGGGCCAAACCAACCTTACGAGCAGTACTTC. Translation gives CASKYGPNQPYEQYF.

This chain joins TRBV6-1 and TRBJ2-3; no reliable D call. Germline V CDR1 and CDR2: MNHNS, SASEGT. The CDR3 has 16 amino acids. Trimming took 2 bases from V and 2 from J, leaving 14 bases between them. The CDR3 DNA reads TGTGCCAGCAGTGAAAGACAAGGCGGATACACAGATACGCAGTATTTT. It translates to CASSERQGGYTDTQYF.

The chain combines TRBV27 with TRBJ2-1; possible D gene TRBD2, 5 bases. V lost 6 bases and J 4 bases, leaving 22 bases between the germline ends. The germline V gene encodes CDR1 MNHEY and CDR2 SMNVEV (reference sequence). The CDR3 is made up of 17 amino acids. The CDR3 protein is CASSLLGGERAYNEQFF. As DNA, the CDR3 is TGTGCCAGCAGCCTTCTAGGTGGGGAGAGAGCGTACAATGAGCAGTTCTTC.

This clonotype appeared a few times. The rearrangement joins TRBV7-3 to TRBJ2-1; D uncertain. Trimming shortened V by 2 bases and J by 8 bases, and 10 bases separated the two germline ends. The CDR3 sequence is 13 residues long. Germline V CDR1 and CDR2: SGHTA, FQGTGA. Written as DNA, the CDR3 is TGTGCCAGCAGCTTATCTCGGGCCGATGAGCAGTTCTTC. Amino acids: CASSLSRADEQFF.

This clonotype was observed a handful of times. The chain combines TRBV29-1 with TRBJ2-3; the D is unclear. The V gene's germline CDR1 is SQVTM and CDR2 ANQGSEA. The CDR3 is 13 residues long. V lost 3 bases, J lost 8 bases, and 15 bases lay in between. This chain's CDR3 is CSVETVLAVTQYF. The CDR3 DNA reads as TGCAGCGTTGAGACGGTATTGGCAGTTACGCAGTATTTT.

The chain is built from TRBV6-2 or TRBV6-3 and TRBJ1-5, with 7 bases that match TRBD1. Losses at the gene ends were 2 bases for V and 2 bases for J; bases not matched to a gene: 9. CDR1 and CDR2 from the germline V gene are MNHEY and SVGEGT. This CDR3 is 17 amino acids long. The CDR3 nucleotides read TGTGCCAGCAGTTACGGACCACAGGGGTTCGGCAATCAGCCCCAGCATTTT. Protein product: CASSYGPQGFGNQPQHF.

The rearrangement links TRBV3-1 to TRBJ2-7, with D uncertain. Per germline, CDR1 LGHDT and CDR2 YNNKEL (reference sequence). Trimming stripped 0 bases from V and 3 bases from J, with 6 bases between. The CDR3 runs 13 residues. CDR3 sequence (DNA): TGTGCCAGCAGCCAAGATTGGATCTACGAGCAGTACTTC. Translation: CASSQDWIYEQYF.

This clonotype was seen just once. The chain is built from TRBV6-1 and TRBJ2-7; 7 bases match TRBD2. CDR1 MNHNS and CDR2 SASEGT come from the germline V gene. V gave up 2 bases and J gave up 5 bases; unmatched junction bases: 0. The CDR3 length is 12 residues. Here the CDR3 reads CASSERGDEQYF. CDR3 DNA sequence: TGTGCCAGCAGTGAACGGGGGGACGAGCAGTACTTC.

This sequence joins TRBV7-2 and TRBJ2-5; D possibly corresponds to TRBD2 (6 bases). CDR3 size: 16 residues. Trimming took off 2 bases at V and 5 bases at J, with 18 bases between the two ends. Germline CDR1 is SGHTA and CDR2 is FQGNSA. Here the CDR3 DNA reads TGTGCCAGCAGCTTACTTCGGGGGTCCTGGGGCGAGACCCAGTACTTC. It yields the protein CASSLLRGSWGETQYF.

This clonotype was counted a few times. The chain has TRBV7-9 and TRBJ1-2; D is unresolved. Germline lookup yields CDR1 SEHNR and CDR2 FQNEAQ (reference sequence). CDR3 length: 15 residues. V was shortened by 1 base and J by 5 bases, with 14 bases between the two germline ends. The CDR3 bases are TGTGCCAGCAGCTTAGGAGGATGGCAGGAGTATGGCTACACCTTC. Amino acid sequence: CASSLGGWQEYGYTF.

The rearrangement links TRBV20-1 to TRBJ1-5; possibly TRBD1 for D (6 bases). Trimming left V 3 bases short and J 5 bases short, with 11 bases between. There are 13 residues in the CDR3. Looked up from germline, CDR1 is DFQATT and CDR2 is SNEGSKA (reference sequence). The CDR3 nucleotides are TGCAGTGCTAGTAAGGGGGATCATCAGCCCCAGCATTTT. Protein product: CSASKGDHQPQHF.

CDR3 sequence: CASSQEGDTGYEQYF. The CDR3, as DNA: TGCGCCAGCAGCCAAGAGGGGGACACCGGCTACGAGCAGTACTTC. The chain recombines TRBV4-3 with TRBJ2-7, with a possible D match to TRBD1 (6 bases). CDR3 size: 15 residues. Trimming cost V 0 bases and J 3 bases, with 12 bases left between them. Per the germline V gene, CDR1 is LGHNA and CDR2 is YSLEER.